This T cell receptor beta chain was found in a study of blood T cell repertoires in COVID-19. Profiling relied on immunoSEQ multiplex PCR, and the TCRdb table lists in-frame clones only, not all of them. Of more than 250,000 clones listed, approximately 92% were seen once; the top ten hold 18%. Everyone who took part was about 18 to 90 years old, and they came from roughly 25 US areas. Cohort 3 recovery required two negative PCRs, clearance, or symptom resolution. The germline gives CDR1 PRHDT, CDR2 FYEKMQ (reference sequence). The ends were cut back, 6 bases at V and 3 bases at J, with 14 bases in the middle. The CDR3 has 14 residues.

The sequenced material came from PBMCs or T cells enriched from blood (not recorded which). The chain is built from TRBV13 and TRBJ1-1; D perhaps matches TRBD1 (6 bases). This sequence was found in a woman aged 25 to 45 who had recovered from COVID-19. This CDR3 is CASSLGRGYTEAFF. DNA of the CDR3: TGTGCCAGCAGTCTTGGGAGGGGGTACACTGAAGCTTTCTTT.